This record looks at one TCR beta chain sequence and its context. These data originate in a study of blood T cell repertoires in COVID-19. Study context: Samples taken during acute and convalescent COVID-19 were collected in the United States, Italy and Spain. PBMCs, B-cell-depleted T cells, or T cells provided the cDNA or gDNA that made up the material.

Participant-reported clinical history was the basis for cohort assignment. In the original processing: The assay estimated nucleated cells by amplifying reference gene primers. Measured with immunoSEQ multiplex PCR; TCRdb has only the in-frame clones, and not every one. V and J calls and clone size are those listed in that table; D and trimming were worked out from the DNA. Found here are a few hundred thousand clones, around 90% of them singletons; the top ten hold about 4.5%. The CDR3 sequence is 14 residues long. Germline trimming cut 4 bases from V and 4 bases from J; bases unmatched to any gene: 6.

Sequences were obtained from PBMCs or T cells enriched from blood (not recorded which). The genes are TRBV5-3 and TRBJ1-1, with 8 bases fitting TRBD1. TRBV5-3 is labeled an ORF, and its function is uncertain. The source of this sequence is a young woman with acute COVID-19. The CDR3 DNA is TGTGCCAGAAGCCCGAGGGACAGGCCCACTGAAGCTTTCTTT. This sequence encodes CARSPRDRPTEAFF.